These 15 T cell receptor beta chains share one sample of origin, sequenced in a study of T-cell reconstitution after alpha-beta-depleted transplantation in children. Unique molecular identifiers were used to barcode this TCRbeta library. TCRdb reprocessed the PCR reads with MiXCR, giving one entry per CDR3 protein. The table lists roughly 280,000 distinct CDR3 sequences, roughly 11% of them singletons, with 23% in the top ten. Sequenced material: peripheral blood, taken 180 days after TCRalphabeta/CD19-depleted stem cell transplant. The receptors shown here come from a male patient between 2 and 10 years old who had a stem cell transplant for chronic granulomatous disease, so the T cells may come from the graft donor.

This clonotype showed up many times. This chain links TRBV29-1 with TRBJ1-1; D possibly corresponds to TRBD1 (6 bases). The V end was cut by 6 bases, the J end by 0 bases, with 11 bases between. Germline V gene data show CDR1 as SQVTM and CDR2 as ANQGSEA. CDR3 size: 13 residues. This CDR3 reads CSVTGRMNTEAFF. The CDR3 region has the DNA TGCAGCGTCACAGGGAGAATGAACACTGAAGCTTTCTTT.

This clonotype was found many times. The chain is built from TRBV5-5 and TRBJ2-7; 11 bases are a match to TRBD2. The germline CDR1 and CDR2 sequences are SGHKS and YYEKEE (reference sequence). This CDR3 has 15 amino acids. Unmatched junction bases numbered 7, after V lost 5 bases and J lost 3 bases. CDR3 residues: CASRILAGEIYEQYF. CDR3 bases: TGTGCCAGCAGGATACTAGCGGGAGAGATCTACGAGCAGTACTTC. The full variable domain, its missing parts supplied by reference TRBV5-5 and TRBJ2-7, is DAGVTQSPTHLIKTRGQQVTLRCSPISGHKSVSWYQQVLGQGPQFIFQYYEKEERGRGNFPDRFSARQFPNYSSELNVNALLLGDSALYLCASRILAGEIYEQYFGPGTRLTVT.

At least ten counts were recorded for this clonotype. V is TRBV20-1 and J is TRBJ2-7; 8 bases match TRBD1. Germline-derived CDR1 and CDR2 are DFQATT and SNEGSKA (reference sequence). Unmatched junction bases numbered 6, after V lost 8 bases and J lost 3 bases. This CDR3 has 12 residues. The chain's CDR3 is CSCWDRNYEQYF. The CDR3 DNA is TGCAGTTGCTGGGACAGGAACTACGAGCAGTACTTC.

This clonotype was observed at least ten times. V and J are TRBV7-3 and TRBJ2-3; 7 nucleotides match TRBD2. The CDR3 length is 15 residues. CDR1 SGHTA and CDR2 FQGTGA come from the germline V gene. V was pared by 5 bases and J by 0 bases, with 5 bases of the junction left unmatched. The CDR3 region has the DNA TGTGCCAGCAGCCCGGGGGGATCTAGCACAGATACGCAGTATTTT. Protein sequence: CASSPGGSSTDTQYF.

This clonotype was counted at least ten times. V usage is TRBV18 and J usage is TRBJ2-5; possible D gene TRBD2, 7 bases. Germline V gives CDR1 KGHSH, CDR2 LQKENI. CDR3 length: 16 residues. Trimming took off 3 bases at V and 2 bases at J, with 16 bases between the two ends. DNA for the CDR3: TGTGCCAGCTCACCGGACCCGGGGGGCTTACAAGAGACCCAGTACTTC. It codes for CASSPDPGGLQETQYF. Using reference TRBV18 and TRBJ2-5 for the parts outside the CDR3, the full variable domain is NAGVMQNPRHLVRRRGQEARLRCSPMKGHSHVYWYRQLPEEGLKFMVYLQKENIIDESGMPKERFSAEFPKEGPSILRIQQVVRGDSAAYFCASSPDPGGLQETQYFGPGTRLLVL.

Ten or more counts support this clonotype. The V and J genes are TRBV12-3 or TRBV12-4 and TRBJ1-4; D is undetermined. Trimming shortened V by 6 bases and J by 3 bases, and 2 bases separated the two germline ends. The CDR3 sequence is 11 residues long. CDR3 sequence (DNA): TGTGCCAGCAGCGCTAATGAAAAACTGTTTTTT. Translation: CASSANEKLFF.

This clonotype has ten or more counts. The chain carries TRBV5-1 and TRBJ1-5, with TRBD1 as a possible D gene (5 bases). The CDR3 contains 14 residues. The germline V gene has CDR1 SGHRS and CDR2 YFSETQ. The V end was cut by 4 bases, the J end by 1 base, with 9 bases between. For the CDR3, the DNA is TGCGCCAGCAGCAAGGAGGGGAGCAATCAGCCCCAGCATTTT. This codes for CASSKEGSNQPQHF. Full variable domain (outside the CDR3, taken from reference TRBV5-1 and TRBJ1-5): KAGVTQTPRYLIKTRGQQVTLSCSPISGHRSVSWYQQTPGQGLQFLFEYFSETQRNKGNFPGRFSGRQFSNSRSEMNVSTLELGDSALYLCASSKEGSNQPQHFGDGTRLSIL.

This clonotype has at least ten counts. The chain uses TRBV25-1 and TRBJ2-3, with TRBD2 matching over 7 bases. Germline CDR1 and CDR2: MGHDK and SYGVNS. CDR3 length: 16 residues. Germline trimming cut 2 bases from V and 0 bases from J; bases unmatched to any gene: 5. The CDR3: CASSEGGGASTDTQYF. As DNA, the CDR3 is TGTGCCAGCAGTGAAGGGGGAGGGGCAAGCACAGATACGCAGTATTTT. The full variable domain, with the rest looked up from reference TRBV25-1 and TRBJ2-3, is EADIYQTPRYLVIGTGKKITLECSQTMGHDKMYWYQQDPGMELHLIHYSYGVNSTEKGDLSSESTVSRIRTEHFPLTLESARPSHTSQYLCASSEGGGASTDTQYFGPGTRLTVL.

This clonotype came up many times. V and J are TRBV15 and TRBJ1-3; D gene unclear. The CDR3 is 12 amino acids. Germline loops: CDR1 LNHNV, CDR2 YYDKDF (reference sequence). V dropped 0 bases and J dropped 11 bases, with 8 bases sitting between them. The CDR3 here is CATSREVGSIYF. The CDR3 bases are TGTGCCACCAGCAGAGAGGTCGGATCCATATATTTT.

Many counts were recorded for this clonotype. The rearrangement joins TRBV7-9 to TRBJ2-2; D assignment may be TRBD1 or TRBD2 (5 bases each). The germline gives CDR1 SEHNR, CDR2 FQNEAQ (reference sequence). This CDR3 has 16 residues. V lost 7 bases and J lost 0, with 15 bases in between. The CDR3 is CASNPRDRPNTGELFF. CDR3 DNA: TGTGCCAGCAACCCCAGGGACCGCCCGAACACCGGGGAGCTGTTTTTT.

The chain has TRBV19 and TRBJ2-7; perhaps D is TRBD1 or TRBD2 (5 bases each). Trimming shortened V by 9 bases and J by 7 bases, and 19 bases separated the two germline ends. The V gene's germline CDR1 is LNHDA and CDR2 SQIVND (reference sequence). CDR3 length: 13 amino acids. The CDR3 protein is CASSPGRPREQYF. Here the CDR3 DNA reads TGTGCCAGCAGTCCGGGACGCCCCCGGGAGCAGTACTTC.

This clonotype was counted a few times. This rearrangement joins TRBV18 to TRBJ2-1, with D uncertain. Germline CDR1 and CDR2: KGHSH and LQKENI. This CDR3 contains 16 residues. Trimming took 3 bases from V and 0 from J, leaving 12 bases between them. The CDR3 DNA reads TGTGCCAGCTCACCCGAGACTCTAAGCTCCTACAATGAGCAGTTCTTC. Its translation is CASSPETLSSYNEQFF.

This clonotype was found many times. CDR3 amino acids: CAWTRENEQFF. The CDR3 region has the DNA TGTGCCTGGACACGCGAGAATGAGCAGTTCTTC. V is TRBV30 and J is TRBJ2-1; no reliable D call. The V and J ends lost 4 bases and 7 bases respectively, with 8 bases between them. The germline V gene has CDR1 GTSNPN and CDR2 SVGIG (reference sequence). This CDR3 region has 11 residues.

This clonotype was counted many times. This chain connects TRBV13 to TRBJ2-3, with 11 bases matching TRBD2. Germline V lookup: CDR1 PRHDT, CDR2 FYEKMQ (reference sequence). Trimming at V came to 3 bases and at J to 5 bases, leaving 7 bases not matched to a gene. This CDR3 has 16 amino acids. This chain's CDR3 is CASSFRLAGLVDTQYF. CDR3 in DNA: TGTGCCAGCAGCTTCCGACTAGCGGGATTAGTAGATACGCAGTATTTT.

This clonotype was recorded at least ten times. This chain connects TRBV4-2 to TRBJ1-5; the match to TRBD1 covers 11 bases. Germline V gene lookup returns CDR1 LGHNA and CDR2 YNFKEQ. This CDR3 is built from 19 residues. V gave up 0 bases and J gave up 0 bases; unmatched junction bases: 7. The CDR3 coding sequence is TGTGCCAGCAGCCAAGAATTAGGGACAGGGGGTATTAGCAATCAGCCCCAGCATTTT. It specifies CASSQELGTGGISNQPQHF.